This T cell receptor beta chain was sequenced during a study of breast tumors, draining lymph nodes, adjacent tissues. Via MiXCR, TCRdb re-called the multiplex PCR reads, giving one row per CDR3 protein. The sample has around 290,000 distinct CDR3 sequences, around 31% seen once; the top ten hold approximately 1%. For this clonotype: A clone one base away is much larger, so this may be a read error.

Samples came from axillary lymph nodes draining the breast cancer. The CDR3 loop spans 12 amino acids. V lost 11 bases, J lost 1 base, and 11 bases lay in between. Germline values: CDR1 SEHNR, CDR2 FQNEAQ (reference sequence). The receptor was isolated from a female donor with breast cancer. Some clones in this sample may be carry-over from other donors' samples. Input material: axillary lymph node tissue. The chain employs TRBV7-9 and TRBJ2-5, with D uncertain. CDR3 in DNA: TGTGCCTCCGGGCGCACCCAAGAGACCCAGTACTTC. Its protein product is CASGRTQETQYF.